This TCR beta chain derives from a study of CD8+ T cells in alopecia areata. Across the study: Tofacitinib exposure lasted 6 to 18 months, followed by 6 months off drug.

Whole-study results and caveats: Clonality in lesional scalp, especially alopecia totalis/universalis, exceeded that of normal scalp. Scalp samples also contribute reads from the resident alphabeta T cells found in normal skin.

RNA, once extracted, was reverse transcribed into cDNA for use as the sequencing template. Using immunoSEQ multiplex PCR, the repertoire was profiled, and TCRdb retains in-frame clones only, with some absent. Of some 120,000 clones in the sample, 58% are singletons; the top ten hold roughly 4.8%. Germline V CDR1 and CDR2: LNHDA, SQIVND (reference sequence). There are 15 residues in the CDR3. Trimming removed 3 bases at V and 2 bases at J, with 14 bases between. In alopecia areata patients, both lesional scalp punch biopsies and peripheral blood were collected. In regard to this clone: The antigen is not known.

This clonotype originated in a human donor with alopecia areata. The chain recombines TRBV19 with TRBJ2-7; no clear D gene. The material sequenced was CD4+ T cells sorted from blood, taken at week 0. The chain's CDR3 is CASSIVGDPTYEQYF. CDR3 in DNA: TGTGCCAGTAGTATTGTGGGCGACCCCACCTACGAGCAGTACTTC.